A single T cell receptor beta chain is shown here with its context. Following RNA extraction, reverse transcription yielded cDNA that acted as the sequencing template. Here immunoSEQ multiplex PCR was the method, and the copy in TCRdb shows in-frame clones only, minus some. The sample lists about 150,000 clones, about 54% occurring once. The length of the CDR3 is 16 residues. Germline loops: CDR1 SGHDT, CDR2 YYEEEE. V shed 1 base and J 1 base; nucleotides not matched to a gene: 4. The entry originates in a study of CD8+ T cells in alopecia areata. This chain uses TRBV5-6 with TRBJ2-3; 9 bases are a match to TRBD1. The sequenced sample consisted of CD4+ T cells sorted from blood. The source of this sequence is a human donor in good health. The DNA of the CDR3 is TGTGCCAGCAGCTTGACAGGGGGCGCGGGCACAGATACGCAGTATTTT. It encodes CASSLTGGAGTDTQYF.